These T cell receptor beta chains were read from a single sample in a study of tumor-infiltrating lymphocytes in localized non-small cell lung cancer. This table comes from immunoSEQ multiplex PCR, and its TCRdb copy is limited to in-frame clones, with some not included. This table holds about 18,000 clones, 73% found once. Sequencing input: lung tumor tissue. These receptors were obtained from a human donor with non-small cell lung cancer. CDR3s include the opening cysteine and the closing phenylalanine or tryptophan. The order of the fields is J gene, clone size, V gene, D gene, CDR3 DNA, CDR3 protein. The D gene is left open where the match is weak. A clone size is listed for some rows: how often the clone was seen (once, few, many), or a class if it is expanded.

>TRBJ2-5|.|TRBV5-1|TRBD2
TGCGCCAGCAGCCCGTCGGGGGGGCAAGAGACCCAGTACTTC
CASSPSGGQETQYF
>TRBJ1-2|.|TRBV10-3|.
TGTGCCATCAGTGAGTCAACGGTAATTAACTATGGCTACACCTTC
CAISESTVINYGYTF
>TRBJ1-4|few|TRBV19|.
TGTGCCAGTAGTGCCACCGGGGGGGAACTGTTTTTT
CASSATGGELFF
>TRBJ1-4|.|TRBV5-1|.
TGCGCCAGCAGACTAGACAGTTCCTCGAATGAAAAACTGTTTTTT
CASRLDSSSNEKLFF
>TRBJ1-2|medium-sized|TRBV19|.
TGTGCCAGTAGTATGGTCTACTATGGCTACACCTTC
CASSMVYYGYTF
>TRBJ2-5|.|TRBV6-1|TRBD2
TGTGCCAGCAGTGAAGAGCTAGCGGGAGTTTTCGGGGAGACCCAGTACTTC
CASSEELAGVFGETQYF
>TRBJ2-5|.|TRBV5-6|.
TGTGCCAGCAGCTTGTCAGAGACCCAGTACTTC
CASSLSETQYF
>TRBJ2-2|.|TRBV5-1|TRBD2
TGCGCCAGCAGCTCGGGACTAGCGACCACCGGGGAGCTGTTTTTT
CASSSGLATTGELFF
>TRBJ1-4|once|TRBV14|TRBD1
TGTGCCAGCAGCCAAGGGGGGACAGGGGATGAAAAACTGTTTTTT
CASSQGGTGDEKLFF
>TRBJ2-2|.|TRBV6-1|TRBD2
TGTGCCAGCAGTGGACTAGCGGGAGTTTCGGCCGGGGAGCTGTTTTTT
CASSGLAGVSAGELFF
>TRBJ1-4|few|TRBV7-9|.
TGTGCCAGCAGCTTTTCCCCGGAAGGCGAGGGTTCAAAACTGTTTTTT
CASSFSPEGEGSKLFF
>TRBJ2-2|.|TRBV5-1|.
TGCGCCAGCAGTGGGGGCCGAAACACCGGGGAGCTGTTTTTT
CASSGGRNTGELFF
>TRBJ1-5|.|TRBV6-6|.
TGTGCCAGCACTCCAGACACCTATAGCAATCAGCCCCAGCATTTT
CASTPDTYSNQPQHF
>TRBJ2-3|.|TRBV4-2|.
TGTGCCAGCAGCCAAAACCTGGCTAGCGCAGATACGCAGTATTTT
CASSQNLASADTQYF
>TRBJ1-5|once|TRBV7-2|TRBD1
TGTGCCAGCAGCCCTCGGACAGGGCTCCATCAGCCCCAGCATTTT
CASSPRTGLHQPQHF
>TRBJ2-1|.|TRBV2|TRBD2
TGTGCCAGCAGTGAAGGTATCGGGGGGGCCTTCAATGAGCAGTTCTTC
CASSEGIGGAFNEQFF
>TRBJ2-1|.|TRBV27|.
TGTGCCAGCAGTCCAGGGCCTTACAATGAGCAGTTCTTC
CASSPGPYNEQFF
>TRBJ1-1|.|TRBV7-2|.
TGTGCCAGCAGCTTATTGTCGCGGAACACTGAAGCTTTCTTT
CASSLLSRNTEAFF
>TRBJ1-4|.|TRBV14|TRBD1
TGTGCCAGCAGCCCAGCCCAGGGGGGCGCTGGTGAAAAACTGTTTTTT
CASSPAQGGAGEKLFF
>TRBJ2-5|.|TRBV6-1|.
TGTGCCAGCAGTGAAGCGCTGTCGGTCCAAGAGACCCAGTACTTC
CASSEALSVQETQYF
>TRBJ1-6|.|TRBV10-2|TRBD1
TGCGCCAGCAGTGACGACAGGGTAGGGTCACCCCTCCACTTT
CASSDDRVGSPLHF
>TRBJ1-2|.|TRBV7-2|TRBD1
TGTGCCAGCAGCTTAGCCGCAGGGGGGGAGTATGGCTACACCTTC
CASSLAAGGEYGYTF
>TRBJ1-2|once|TRBV29-1|.
TGCAGCGTTGAAGAAGGGTCCGGTGGCTACACCTTC
CSVEEGSGGYTF
>TRBJ1-4|.|TRBV7-2|TRBD1
TGTGCCAGCAGCCTGGGGGGACAGCGACGTCAAAAACTGTTTTTT
CASSLGGQRRQKLFF
>TRBJ2-7|.|TRBV4-2|TRBD2
TGTGCCAGCAGCCTAACTAGCGGGAGCTTCGAGCAGTACTTC
CASSLTSGSFEQYF
>TRBJ2-7|.|TRBV4-1|TRBD2
TGCGCCAGCAGCCAACTAGCGGGGGCCACCTACGAGCAGTACTTC
CASSQLAGATYEQYF
>TRBJ2-2|.|TRBV9|TRBD2
TGTGCCAGCAGCAGGGGGACTAGCGGTAACACCGGGGAGCTGTTTTTT
CASSRGTSGNTGELFF
>TRBJ2-2|medium-sized|TRBV30|.
TGTGCCTGGACTGGAACAGGAGTCGGGGAGCTGTTTTTT
CAWTGTGVGELFF
>TRBJ2-1|.|TRBV27|TRBD2
TGTGCCAGCACGGGGGGGACTAGCGGGAGAGGACAGTACATTGAGCAGTTCTTC
CASTGGTSGRGQYIEQFF
>TRBJ1-1|.|TRBV5-4|.
TGTGCCAGCAGCCCCGACCCGGGGACAAACACTGAAGCTTTCTTT
CASSPDPGTNTEAFF
>TRBJ2-1|.|TRBV5-1|.
TGCGCCAGCAGCCCGTACAGCTCCTACAATGAGCAGTTCTTC
CASSPYSSYNEQFF
>TRBJ2-7|.|TRBV9|TRBD2
TGTGCCAGCAGCTCCGGAGGTACTAGCGGAAAGGACGAGCAGTACTTC
CASSSGGTSGKDEQYF
>TRBJ2-7|.|TRBV6-5|TRBD1
TGTGCCAGCAGTCCGCGGACAGGGGTAGGCTACGAGCAGTACTTC
CASSPRTGVGYEQYF
>TRBJ2-5|.|TRBV4-1|.
TGCGCCAGCAGCCAAGAAAGGCATTACCAAGAGACCCAGTACTTC
CASSQERHYQETQYF
>TRBJ1-1|few|TRBV7-9|.
TGTGCCAGCAGCTTAGCGATGGGGCAGCCTGAAGCTTTCTTT
CASSLAMGQPEAFF
>TRBJ1-2|.|TRBV21-1|.
TGTGCCAGCAGCGCCCAACATACTACAGGGAACTATGGCTACACCTTC
CASSAQHTTGNYGYTF
>TRBJ1-5|.|TRBV7-2|.
TGTGCCAGCAGCCCAAAAAGGGGACAAGGCAATCAGCCCCAGCATTTT
CASSPKRGQGNQPQHF
>TRBJ1-2|.|TRBV21-1|.
TGTGCCAGCAGCAAAGATGGCAATCAACGGGGCTACACCTTC
CASSKDGNQRGYTF
>TRBJ2-1|.|TRBV7-3|TRBD2
TGTGCCAGCAGCCCGACTAGCGGAAACAATGAGCAGTTCTTC
CASSPTSGNNEQFF
>TRBJ2-7|few|TRBV7-6|.
TGTGCCAGCAGCCCAATAGCTGCCGAGCAGTACTTC
CASSPIAAEQYF
>TRBJ2-7|medium-sized|TRBV11-2|.
TGTGCCAGCAGCCGGGACGGTTACTACGAGCAGTACTTC
CASSRDGYYEQYF
>TRBJ2-3|.|TRBV5-4|.
TGTGCCAGCAGCTTCGGGGGAGCTAGCACAGATACGCAGTATTTT
CASSFGGASTDTQYF
>TRBJ1-1|medium-sized|TRBV19|TRBD1
TGTGCCAGTAGTATAGGGACAGGGGGCGGTGGTGAAGCTTTCTTT
CASSIGTGGGGEAFF
>TRBJ2-3|.|TRBV5-1|TRBD2
TGCGCCAGCAGCCCCTGGACTAGTTCGAGCACCGATACGCAGTATTTT
CASSPWTSSSTDTQYF
>TRBJ2-7|.|TRBV5-5|.
TGTGCCAGCAGCTTGGCCGGCGGACAGACGGTCTACGAGCAGTACTTC
CASSLAGGQTVYEQYF
>TRBJ1-5|few|TRBV27|.
TGTGCCAGTTCAGGAGTCACCAATCAGCCCCAGCATTTT
CASSGVTNQPQHF
>TRBJ2-6|.|TRBV6-5|TRBD1
TGTGCCAGCAGCACAATTAGGACAGGGGTCGTCCTGACTTTC
CASSTIRTGVVLTF
>TRBJ2-7|.|TRBV30|TRBD1
TGTGCCTGGAGTGTAAGAGGGACAGGGCGGCGGGAGCAGTACTTC
CAWSVRGTGRREQYF
>TRBJ1-4|.|TRBV5-3|TRBD1
TGTGCCAGCAGACAGGGGTTGTCTAATGAAAAACTGTTTTTT
CASRQGLSNEKLFF